Only one count was recorded for the clone carrying this TCR beta chain. Authors' analysis steps: The assay estimated nucleated cells by amplifying reference gene primers. Profiled with immunoSEQ multiplex PCR; TCRdb holds only in-frame clones, not every one. V and J calls and clone size are as listed in that table; D and trimming were resolved from the DNA. The sample consists of approximately 150,000 clones, about nine tenths of them appearing once. The source of the sample is a study of blood T cell repertoires in COVID-19. Overall study context: Acute-phase and convalescent COVID-19 samples originated in the United States, Italy and Spain. T cells, B-cell-depleted T cells, or PBMCs provided the cDNA or gDNA that served as material.

The receptor's source is an older woman with active or convalescent COVID-19. The sample taken for sequencing was peripheral blood.

The CDR3 reads CASSHAAGETQYF. Written as DNA, the CDR3 is TGTGCCAGCAGTCATGCCGCGGGGGAGACCCAGTACTTC. The chain joins TRBV7-9 to TRBJ2-5; the D gene is possibly TRBD2 (6 bases). Trimming shortened V by 6 bases and J by 5 bases, and 13 bases separated the two germline ends. The CDR3 is 13 residues long. CDR1 SEHNR and CDR2 FQNEAQ come from the germline V gene (reference sequence).